The clone carrying this T cell receptor (beta chain) was detected only a few times. Antigen specificity is unknown. Patients aged 18 to 65 had newly diagnosed hyperthyroidism lasting under 2 months. The data were taken from a study of T cells in Graves' hyperthyroidism and ophthalmopathy. It was RNA transcripts that yielded the amplified TCR beta CDR3 regions. The HTBI primer set served for first-round RT-PCR of the TCR CDR3. TCRdb re-derived calls from the multiplex PCR reads in MiXCR, one entry per CDR3 protein. The sample holds some 510,000 distinct CDR3 sequences, 20% seen once. Overall study results and limits: Blood also carried most thyroid clonotypes expanded above 0.001.

Germline assignment: CDR1 SGHAT and CDR2 FQDESV (reference sequence). Germline trimming cut 1 base from V and 8 bases from J; bases unmatched to any gene: 8. The CDR3 is made up of 16 amino acids. Source material: blood. The chain carries TRBV11-1 and TRBJ1-2; 12 positions agree with TRBD1. The TCR was taken from a man aged 18 to 30 with Graves' hyperthyroidism. CDR3 residues: CASSLGGTGGVRGYTF. The CDR3 bases are TGTGCCAGCAGCTTAGGTGGGACAGGGGGCGTGAGAGGCTACACCTTC.